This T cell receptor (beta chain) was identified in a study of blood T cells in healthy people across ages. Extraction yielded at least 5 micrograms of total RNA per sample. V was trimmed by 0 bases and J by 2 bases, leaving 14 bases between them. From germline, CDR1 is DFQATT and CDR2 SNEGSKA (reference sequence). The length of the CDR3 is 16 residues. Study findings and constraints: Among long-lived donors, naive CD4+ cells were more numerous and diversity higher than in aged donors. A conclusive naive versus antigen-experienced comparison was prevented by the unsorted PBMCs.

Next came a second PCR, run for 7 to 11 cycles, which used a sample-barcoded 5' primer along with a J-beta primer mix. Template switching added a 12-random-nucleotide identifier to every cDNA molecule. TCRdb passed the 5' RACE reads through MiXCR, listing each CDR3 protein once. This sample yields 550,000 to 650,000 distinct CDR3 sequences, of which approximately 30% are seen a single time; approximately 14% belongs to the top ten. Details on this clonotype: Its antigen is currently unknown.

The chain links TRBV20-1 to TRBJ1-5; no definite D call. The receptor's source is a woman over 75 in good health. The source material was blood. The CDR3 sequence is CSAREWEPGRNQPQHF. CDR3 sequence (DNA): TGCAGTGCTAGAGAGTGGGAGCCGGGCCGCAATCAGCCCCAGCATTTT.